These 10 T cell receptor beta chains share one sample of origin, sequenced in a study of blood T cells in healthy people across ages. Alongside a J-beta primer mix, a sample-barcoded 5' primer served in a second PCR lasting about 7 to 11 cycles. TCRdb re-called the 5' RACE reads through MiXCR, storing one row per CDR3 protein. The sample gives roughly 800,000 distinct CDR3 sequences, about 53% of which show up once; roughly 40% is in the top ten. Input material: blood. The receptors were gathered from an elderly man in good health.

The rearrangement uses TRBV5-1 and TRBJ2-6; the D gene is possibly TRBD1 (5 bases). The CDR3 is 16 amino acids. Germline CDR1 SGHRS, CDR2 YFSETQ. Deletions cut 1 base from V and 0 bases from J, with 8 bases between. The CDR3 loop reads CASSLTGTSGANVLTF. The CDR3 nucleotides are TGCGCCAGCAGCTTGACAGGTACCTCTGGGGCCAACGTCCTGACTTTC.

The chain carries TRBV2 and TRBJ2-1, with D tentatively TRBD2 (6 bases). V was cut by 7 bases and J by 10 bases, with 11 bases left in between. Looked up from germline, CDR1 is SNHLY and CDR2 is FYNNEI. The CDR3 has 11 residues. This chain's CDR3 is CASTLGGEQFF. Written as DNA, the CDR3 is TGTGCCAGCACCCTCGGGGGAGAGCAGTTCTTC.

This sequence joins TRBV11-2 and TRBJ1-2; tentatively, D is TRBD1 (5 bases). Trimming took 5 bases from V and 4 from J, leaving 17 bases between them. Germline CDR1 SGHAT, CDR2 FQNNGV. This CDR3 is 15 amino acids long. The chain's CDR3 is CASSPPGRVGYGYTF. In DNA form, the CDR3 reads TGTGCCAGCAGCCCCCCCGGCAGGGTCGGCTATGGCTACACCTTC.

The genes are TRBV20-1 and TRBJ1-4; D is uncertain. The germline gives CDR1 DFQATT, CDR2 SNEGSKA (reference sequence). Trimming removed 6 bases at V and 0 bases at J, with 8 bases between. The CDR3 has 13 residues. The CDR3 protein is CSARASTNEKLFF. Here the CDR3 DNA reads TGCAGTGCCCGGGCCTCAACTAATGAAAAACTGTTTTTT.

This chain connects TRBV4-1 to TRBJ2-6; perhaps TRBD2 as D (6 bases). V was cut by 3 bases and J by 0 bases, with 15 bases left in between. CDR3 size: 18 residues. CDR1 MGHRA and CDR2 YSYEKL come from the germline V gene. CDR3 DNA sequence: TGCGCCAGCAGCCAGGACCCGGGACTTCTCTCTGGGGCCAACGTCCTGACTTTC. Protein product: CASSQDPGLLSGANVLTF.

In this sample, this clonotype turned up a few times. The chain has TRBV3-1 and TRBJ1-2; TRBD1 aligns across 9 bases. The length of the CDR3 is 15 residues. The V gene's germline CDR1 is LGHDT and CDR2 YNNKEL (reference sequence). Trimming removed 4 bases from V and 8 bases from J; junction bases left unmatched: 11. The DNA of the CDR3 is TGTGCCAGCAGCCTTACTGGGGACAGGGTTGTGGGCTACACCTTC. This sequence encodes CASSLTGDRVVGYTF.

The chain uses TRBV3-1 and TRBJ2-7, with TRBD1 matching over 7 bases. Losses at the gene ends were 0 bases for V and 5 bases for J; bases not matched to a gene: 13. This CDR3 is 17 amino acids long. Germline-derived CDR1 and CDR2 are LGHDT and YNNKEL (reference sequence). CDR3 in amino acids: CASSQDFWGQGVNEQYF. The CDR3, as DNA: TGTGCCAGCAGCCAAGATTTTTGGGGCCAGGGGGTAAACGAGCAGTACTTC.

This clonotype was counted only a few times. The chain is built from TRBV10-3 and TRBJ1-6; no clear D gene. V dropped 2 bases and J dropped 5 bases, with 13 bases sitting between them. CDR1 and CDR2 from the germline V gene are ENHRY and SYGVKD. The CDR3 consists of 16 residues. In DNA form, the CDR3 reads TGTGCCATCAGTGAGCGGACTCCCCCCAATAATTCACCCCTCCACTTT. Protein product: CAISERTPPNNSPLHF.

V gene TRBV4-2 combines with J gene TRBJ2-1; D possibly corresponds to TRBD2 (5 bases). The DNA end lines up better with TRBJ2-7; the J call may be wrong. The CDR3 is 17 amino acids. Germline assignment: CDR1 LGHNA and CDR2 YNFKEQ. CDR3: CASSQFGLTGSYNEQYF. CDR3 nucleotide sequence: TGTGCCAGCAGCCAATTTGGCCTAACGGGATCCTACAATGAGCAGTACTTC.

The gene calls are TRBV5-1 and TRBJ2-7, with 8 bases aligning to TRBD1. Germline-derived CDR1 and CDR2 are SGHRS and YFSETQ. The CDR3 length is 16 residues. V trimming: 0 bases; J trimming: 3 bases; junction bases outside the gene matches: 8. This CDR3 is CASSLGAGGTYYEQYF. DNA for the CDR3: TGCGCCAGCAGCTTGGGTGCAGGGGGCACATACTACGAGCAGTACTTC.